Following are 13 T cell receptor beta chains from one sample sequenced in a study of cytomegalovirus exposure and HLA in healthy donors (dated by TCRdb to the late 2010s). Preparation of the library involved the immunoSEQ multiplex PCR assay. A mixture of 60 forward primers for TCR Vbeta segments and 13 reverse primers for TCR Jbeta segments was used in the multiplex PCR. Drawn from immuneACCESS, this table holds only the in-frame rearrangements with V and J called that TCRdb kept. Clones are partly lost; checked studies trace under half to an unresolved V gene and leave the rest unexplained. The sample has hundreds of thousands of clones on record, about 78% of them singletons. The ten largest clones take up around 4% of the sample. The sequencing input was PBMCs. The receptors here all came from a male donor in good health and CMV-seronegative.

About this clone itself: Other DNA sequences in the same sample also yield this CDR3. The rearrangement joins TRBV7-9 to TRBJ1-1; maybe TRBD1 (5 bases). Trimming took 3 bases from V and 2 from J, leaving 10 bases between them. In germline, CDR1 is SEHNR, CDR2 FQNEAQ (reference sequence). CDR3 length equals 14 residues. CDR3 nucleotides: TGTGCCAGCAGCTTGGGGCAGGTTAACACTGAAGCTTTCTTT. This codes for CASSLGQVNTEAFF.

This chain links TRBV6-5 with TRBJ2-5; D is possibly TRBD1 (5 bases). The germline V and J ends were trimmed by 8 bases and 4 bases, with 14 bases remaining between them. Germline V lookup: CDR1 MNHEY, CDR2 SVGAGI. CDR3 length: 13 residues. The CDR3 DNA follows: TGTGCCAGCGCAAGGGGTAGGATAGAGACCCAGTACTTC. Its protein product is CASARGRIETQYF.

The CDR3 loop is CASTGGVAQPQHF. The CDR3 DNA follows: TGTGCCAGCACCGGGGGGGTGGCTCAGCCCCAGCATTTT. The gene calls are TRBV28 and TRBJ1-5, with D perhaps TRBD1 (5 bases). The CDR3 consists of 13 residues. Germline lookup yields CDR1 MDHEN and CDR2 SYDVKM. Trimming left V 7 bases short and J 6 bases short, with 13 bases between.

The chain links TRBV6-5 to TRBJ2-5; 10 nucleotides agree with TRBD2. Looked up from germline, CDR1 is MNHEY and CDR2 is SVGAGI. CDR3 length: 15 residues. V lost 6 bases to trimming and J lost 4 bases; unmatched junction nucleotides: 8. CDR3 bases: TGTGCCAGCAGGGGGACTAGCGCCTATCCAGAGACCCAGTACTTC. Translated, it gives CASRGTSAYPETQYF.

This clone was seen more than once but under ten times. The chain employs TRBV6-1 and TRBJ2-7, with D possibly being TRBD1 (6 bases). CDR3 size: 15 residues. Trimming pared 6 bases from V and 6 bases from J, leaving 21 bases between. From germline, CDR1 is MNHNS and CDR2 SASEGT. The DNA of the CDR3 is TGTGCCAGCAGCGACACTAGAAAGGGGGTCGGCGAGCAGTACTTC. Translated, it gives CASSDTRKGVGEQYF.

The chain uses TRBV14 and TRBJ2-5, with 7 bases fitting TRBD1. Matching the DNA end better, TRBJ2-7 makes the J call doubtful. Germline CDR1 reads SGHDN; CDR2 reads FVKESK. The CDR3 consists of 14 residues. CDR3 nucleotide sequence: TGTGCCAGCAGCCTATCGGGACAGTACTACGAGCAGTACTTC. This sequence encodes CASSLSGQYYEQYF.

This clone appeared a single time. This chain links TRBV6-5 with TRBJ2-7; TRBD1 agrees at 9 bases. V was clipped by 2 bases and J by 5 bases; unmatched bases: 4. CDR1 is MNHEY and CDR2 is SVGAGI in the germline V gene. The CDR3 is made up of 14 amino acids. The CDR3 loop reads CASSYLTGGNEQYF. As DNA, the CDR3 is TGTGCCAGCAGTTACCTAACAGGGGGCAACGAGCAGTACTTC.

The CDR3 DNA follows: TGTGCCAGCAGCGTAGCCCCGGTGCGGACTGAAGCTTTCTTT. It is translated as CASSVAPVRTEAFF. The J gene is TRBJ1-1, the V gene TRBV9, with D unclear. Trimming took off 0 bases at V and 5 bases at J, with 11 bases between the two ends. Germline CDR1 reads SGDLS; CDR2 reads YYNGEE. The CDR3 covers 14 residues. The full variable domain, its missing parts supplied by reference TRBV9 and TRBJ1-1, is DSGVTQTPKHLITATGQRVTLRCSPRSGDLSVYWYQQSLDQGLQFLIQYYNGEERAKGNILERFSAQQFPDLHSELNLSSLELGDSALYFCASSVAPVRTEAFFGQGTRLTVV.

This clone showed up many times. The chain's CDR3 is CASTQGLGATEAFF. CDR3 coding DNA: TGTGCCAGCACCCAAGGATTGGGGGCCACTGAAGCTTTCTTT. The gene calls are TRBV6-6 and TRBJ1-1, with D possibly being TRBD1 (6 bases). This CDR3 spans 14 amino acids. The germline V gene encodes CDR1 MNHNY and CDR2 SVGAGI (reference sequence). V lost 7 bases and J 4 bases, leaving 16 bases between the germline ends.

This clone came up once. The chain employs TRBV27 and TRBJ1-5; TRBD1 is a possible D gene (6 bases). CDR1 MNHEY and CDR2 SMNVEV come from the germline V gene (reference sequence). The CDR3 runs 14 residues. Trimming removed 10 bases at V and 4 bases at J, with 17 bases between. The CDR3 region is CAIGARGANQPQHF. In nucleotides, the CDR3 is TGTGCCATCGGCGCGCGGGGGGCTAATCAGCCCCAGCATTTT.

V and J are TRBV5-4 and TRBJ2-1; 11 nucleotides align to TRBD2. Trimming at V came to 4 bases and at J to 8 bases, leaving 11 bases not matched to a gene. Germline lookup yields CDR1 SGHNT and CDR2 YYREEE (reference sequence). The CDR3 is 16 residues long. The chain's CDR3 is CASSPPGLADRDEQFF. The CDR3 DNA reads as TGTGCCAGCAGCCCACCGGGACTAGCGGACAGGGATGAGCAGTTCTTC. The complete variable domain, with remaining parts taken from reference TRBV5-4 and TRBJ2-1, reads ETGVTQSPTHLIKTRGQQVTLRCSSQSGHNTVSWYQQALGQGPQFIFQYYREEENGRGNFPPRFSGLQFPNYSSELNVNALELDDSALYLCASSPPGLADRDEQFFGPGTRLTVL.

The chain has TRBV7-9 and TRBJ2-3; the match to TRBD1 covers 9 bases. The trim removed 1 base at V and 3 bases at J, leaving 8 bases unmatched. The CDR3 length is 17 residues. CDR1 SEHNR and CDR2 FQNEAQ come from the germline V gene (reference sequence). CDR3 loop: CASSLVGTGRRTDTQYF. Written as DNA, the CDR3 is TGTGCCAGCAGCTTAGTAGGGACAGGGAGACGGACAGATACGCAGTATTTT.

A remark on this clone: Other DNA sequences in this specimen translate into the identical CDR3. The V and J genes are TRBV7-2 and TRBJ1-1, with no clear D. This CDR3 spans 14 amino acids. The V end was cut by 1 base, the J end by 1 base, with 7 bases between. The V gene's germline CDR1 is SGHTA and CDR2 FQGNSA. As DNA, the CDR3 is TGTGCCAGCAGCTTAGTTACGGGGAACACTGAAGCTTTCTTT. Translated: CASSLVTGNTEAFF.